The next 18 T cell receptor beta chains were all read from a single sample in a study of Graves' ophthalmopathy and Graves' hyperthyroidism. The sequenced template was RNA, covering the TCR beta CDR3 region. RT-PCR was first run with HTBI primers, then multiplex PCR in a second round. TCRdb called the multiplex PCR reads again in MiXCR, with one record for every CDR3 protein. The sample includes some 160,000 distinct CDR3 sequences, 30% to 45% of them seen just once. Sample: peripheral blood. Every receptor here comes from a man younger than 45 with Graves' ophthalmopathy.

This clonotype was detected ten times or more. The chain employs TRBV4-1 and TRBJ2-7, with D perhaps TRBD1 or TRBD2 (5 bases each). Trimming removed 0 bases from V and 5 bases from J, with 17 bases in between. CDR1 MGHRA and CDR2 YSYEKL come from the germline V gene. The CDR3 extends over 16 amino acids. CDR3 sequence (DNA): TGCGCCAGCAGCCAAGACGGGGAGTGGGGGACCCACGAGCAGTACTTC. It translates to CASSQDGEWGTHEQYF.

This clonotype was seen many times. Here the CDR3 reads CASRTITGGINQPQHF. CDR3 nucleotides: TGTGCCAGCAGAACTATAACAGGGGGCATTAATCAGCCCCAGCATTTT. The chain links TRBV6-5 to TRBJ1-5; 9 nucleotides align to TRBD1. J was trimmed by 4 bases and V by 6 bases; bases with no gene match: 10. Per germline, CDR1 MNHEY and CDR2 SVGAGI. This CDR3 is 16 amino acids long.

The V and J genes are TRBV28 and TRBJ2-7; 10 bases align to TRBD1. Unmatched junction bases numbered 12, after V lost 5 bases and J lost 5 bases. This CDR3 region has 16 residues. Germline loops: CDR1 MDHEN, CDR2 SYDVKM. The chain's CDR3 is CASSLPGQGTGDEQYF. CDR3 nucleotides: TGTGCCAGCAGTCTGCCGGGACAGGGGACGGGGGACGAGCAGTACTTC. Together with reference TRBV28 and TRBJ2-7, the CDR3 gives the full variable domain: DVKVTQSSRYLVKRTGEKVFLECVQDMDHENMFWYRQDPGLGLRLIYFSYDVKMKEKGDIPEGYSVSREKKERFSLILESASTNQTSMYLCASSLPGQGTGDEQYFGPGTRLTVT.

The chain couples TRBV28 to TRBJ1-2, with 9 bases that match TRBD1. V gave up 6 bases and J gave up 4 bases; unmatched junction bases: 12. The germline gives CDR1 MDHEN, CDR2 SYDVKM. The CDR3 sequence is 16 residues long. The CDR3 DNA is TGTGCCAGCAGGGGGGGGACAGGGAGGGTCGGCTATGGCTACACCTTC. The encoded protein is CASRGGTGRVGYGYTF.

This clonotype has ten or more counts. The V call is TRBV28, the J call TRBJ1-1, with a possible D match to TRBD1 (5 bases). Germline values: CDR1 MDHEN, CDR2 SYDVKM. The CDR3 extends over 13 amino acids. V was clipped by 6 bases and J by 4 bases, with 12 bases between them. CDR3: CASSLRDGTEAFF. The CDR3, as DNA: TGTGCCAGCAGCCTTCGGGACGGCACTGAAGCTTTCTTT.

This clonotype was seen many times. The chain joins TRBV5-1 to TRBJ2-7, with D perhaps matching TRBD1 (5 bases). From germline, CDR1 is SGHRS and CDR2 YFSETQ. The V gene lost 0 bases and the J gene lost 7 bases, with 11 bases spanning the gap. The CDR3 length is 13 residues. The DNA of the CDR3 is TGCGCCAGCAGCTTGGTAGGGGCTGATGAGCAGTACTTC. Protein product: CASSLVGADEQYF.

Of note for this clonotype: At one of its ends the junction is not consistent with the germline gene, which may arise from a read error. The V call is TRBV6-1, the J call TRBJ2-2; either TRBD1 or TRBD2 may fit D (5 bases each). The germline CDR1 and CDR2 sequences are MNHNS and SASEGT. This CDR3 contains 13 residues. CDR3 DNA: TGTGCCAGCAGTGAAGCGCTTCGCAGGGACCTGTTTTTT. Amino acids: CASSEALRRDLFF.

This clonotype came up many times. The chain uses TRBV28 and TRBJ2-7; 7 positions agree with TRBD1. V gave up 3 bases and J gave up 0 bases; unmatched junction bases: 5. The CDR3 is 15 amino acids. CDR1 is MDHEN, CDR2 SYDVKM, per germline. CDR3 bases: TGTGCCAGCAGTTTCTTAGGGGGCTCCTCCTACGAGCAGTACTTC. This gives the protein CASSFLGGSSYEQYF.

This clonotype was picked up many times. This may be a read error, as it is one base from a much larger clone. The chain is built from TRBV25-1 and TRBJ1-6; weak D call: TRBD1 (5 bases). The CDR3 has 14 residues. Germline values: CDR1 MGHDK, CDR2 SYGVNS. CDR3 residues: CASSGGAVSSPFHF. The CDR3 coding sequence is TGTGCCAGCTCTGGCGGGGCCGTGAGTTCACCCTTCCACTTT.

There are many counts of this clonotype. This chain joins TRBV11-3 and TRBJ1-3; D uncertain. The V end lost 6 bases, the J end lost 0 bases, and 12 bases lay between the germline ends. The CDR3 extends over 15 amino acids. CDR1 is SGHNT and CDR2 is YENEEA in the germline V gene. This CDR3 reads CASRGRSLSGNTIYF. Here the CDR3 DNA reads TGTGCCAGCAGGGGCCGGAGCCTCTCTGGAAACACCATATATTTT.

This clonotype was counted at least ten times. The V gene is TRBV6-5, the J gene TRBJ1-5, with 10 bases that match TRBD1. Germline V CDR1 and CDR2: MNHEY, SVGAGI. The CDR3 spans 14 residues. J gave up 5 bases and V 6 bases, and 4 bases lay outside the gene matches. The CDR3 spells CASRRQGADQPQHF. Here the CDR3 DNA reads TGTGCCAGCAGAAGACAGGGGGCCGATCAGCCCCAGCATTTT.

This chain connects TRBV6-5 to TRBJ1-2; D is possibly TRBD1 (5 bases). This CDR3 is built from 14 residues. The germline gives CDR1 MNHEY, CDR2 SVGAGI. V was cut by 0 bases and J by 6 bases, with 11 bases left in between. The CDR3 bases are TGTGCCAGCAGTTACTCCTCAGGGAGGGATGGCTACACCTTC. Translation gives CASSYSSGRDGYTF.

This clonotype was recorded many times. The DNA of the CDR3 is TGTGCCAGCTCACCCGGACAGATGAACACTGAAGCTTTCTTT. Protein: CASSPGQMNTEAFF. V and J are TRBV18 and TRBJ1-1; possible D gene TRBD1, 6 bases. From germline, CDR1 is KGHSH and CDR2 LQKENI. V lost 3 bases to trimming and J lost 0 bases, with 8 bases between them. The CDR3 extends over 14 amino acids.

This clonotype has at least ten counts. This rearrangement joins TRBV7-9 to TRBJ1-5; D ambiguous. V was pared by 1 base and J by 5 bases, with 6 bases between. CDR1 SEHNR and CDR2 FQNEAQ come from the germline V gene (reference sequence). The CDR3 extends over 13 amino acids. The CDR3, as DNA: TGTGCCAGCAGCTTAGTGGCCGATCAGCCCCAGCATTTT. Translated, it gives CASSLVADQPQHF.

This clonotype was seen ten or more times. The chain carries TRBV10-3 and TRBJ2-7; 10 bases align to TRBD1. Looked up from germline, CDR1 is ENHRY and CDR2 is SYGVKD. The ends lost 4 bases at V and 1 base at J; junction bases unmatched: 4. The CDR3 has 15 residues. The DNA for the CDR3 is TGTGCCATCAGTGTGGGACAGGGGAATTCCTACGAGCAGTACTTC. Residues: CAISVGQGNSYEQYF.

CDR3 protein: CASSSNKGSPYNSPLHF. The CDR3 DNA is TGTGCCAGCAGTTCGAATAAGGGGTCTCCCTATAATTCACCCCTCCACTTT. The V gene is TRBV28, the J gene TRBJ1-6; D perhaps matches TRBD1 (5 bases). CDR3 length: 17 residues. The V gene lost 4 bases and the J gene lost 2 bases, with 15 bases spanning the gap. Germline CDR1 MDHEN, CDR2 SYDVKM. The full variable domain, completed using reference TRBV28 and TRBJ1-6, is DVKVTQSSRYLVKRTGEKVFLECVQDMDHENMFWYRQDPGLGLRLIYFSYDVKMKEKGDIPEGYSVSREKKERFSLILESASTNQTSMYLCASSSNKGSPYNSPLHFGNGTRLTVT.

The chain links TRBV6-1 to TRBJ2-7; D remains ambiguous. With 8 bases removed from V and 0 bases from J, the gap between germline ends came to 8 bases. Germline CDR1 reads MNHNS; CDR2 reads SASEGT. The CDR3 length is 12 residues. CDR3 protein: CASGSGSYEQYF. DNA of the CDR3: TGTGCCAGCGGCTCAGGCTCCTACGAGCAGTACTTC.

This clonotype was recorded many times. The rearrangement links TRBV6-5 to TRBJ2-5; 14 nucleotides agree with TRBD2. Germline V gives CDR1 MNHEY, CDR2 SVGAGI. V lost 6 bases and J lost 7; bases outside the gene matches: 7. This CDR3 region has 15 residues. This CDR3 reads CASRPGTSGRGTQYF. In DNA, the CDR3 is TGTGCCAGCAGACCCGGGACTAGCGGGAGAGGGACCCAGTACTTC.